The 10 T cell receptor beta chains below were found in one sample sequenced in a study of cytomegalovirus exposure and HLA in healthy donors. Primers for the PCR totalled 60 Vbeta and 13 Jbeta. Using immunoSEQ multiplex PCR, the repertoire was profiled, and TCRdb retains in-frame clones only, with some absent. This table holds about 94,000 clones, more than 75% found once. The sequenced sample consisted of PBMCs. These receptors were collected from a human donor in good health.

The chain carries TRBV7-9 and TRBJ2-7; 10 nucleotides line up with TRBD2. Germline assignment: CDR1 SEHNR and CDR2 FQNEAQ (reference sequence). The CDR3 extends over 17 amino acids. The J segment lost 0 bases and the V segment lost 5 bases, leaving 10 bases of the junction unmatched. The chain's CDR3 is CASSPRASGGRSYEQYF. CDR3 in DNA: TGTGCCAGCAGCCCCAGGGCTAGCGGGGGCCGCTCCTACGAGCAGTACTTC. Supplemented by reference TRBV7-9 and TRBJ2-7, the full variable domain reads DTGVSQNPRHKITKRGQNVTFRCDPISEHNRLYWYRQTLGQGPEFLTYFQNEAQLEKSRLLSDRFSAERPKGSFSTLEIQRTEQGDSAMYLCASSPRASGGRSYEQYFGPGTRLTVT.

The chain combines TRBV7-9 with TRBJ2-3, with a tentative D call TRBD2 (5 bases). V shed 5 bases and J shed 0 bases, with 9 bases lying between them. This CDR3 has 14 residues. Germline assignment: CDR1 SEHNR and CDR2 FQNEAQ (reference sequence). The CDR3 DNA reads TGTGCCAGCAGCACCACGGGGAGCACAGATACGCAGTATTTT. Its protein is CASSTTGSTDTQYF.

The CDR3 DNA follows: TGTGCCAGCAGCCGGGGACTATCGGTTGAGCAGTTCTTC. Translating it yields CASSRGLSVEQFF. The gene calls are TRBV27 and TRBJ2-1; 7 bases are shared with TRBD2. Germline lookup yields CDR1 MNHEY and CDR2 SMNVEV (reference sequence). The CDR3 has 13 amino acids. V was pared by 6 bases and J by 9 bases, with 8 bases of the junction left unmatched.

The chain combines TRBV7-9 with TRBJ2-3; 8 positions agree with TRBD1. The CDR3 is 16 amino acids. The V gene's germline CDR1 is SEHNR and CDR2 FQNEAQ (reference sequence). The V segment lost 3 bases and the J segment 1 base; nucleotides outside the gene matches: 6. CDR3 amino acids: CASSFRTGKGTDTQYF. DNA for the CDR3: TGTGCCAGCAGCTTTCGGACAGGGAAGGGCACAGATACGCAGTATTTT.

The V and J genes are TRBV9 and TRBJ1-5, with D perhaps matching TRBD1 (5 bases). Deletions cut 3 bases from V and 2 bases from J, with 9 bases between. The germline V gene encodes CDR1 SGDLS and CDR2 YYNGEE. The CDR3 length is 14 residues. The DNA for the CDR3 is TGTGCCAGCAGCGACGGGGGACGCAATCAGCCCCAGCATTTT. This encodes CASSDGGRNQPQHF.

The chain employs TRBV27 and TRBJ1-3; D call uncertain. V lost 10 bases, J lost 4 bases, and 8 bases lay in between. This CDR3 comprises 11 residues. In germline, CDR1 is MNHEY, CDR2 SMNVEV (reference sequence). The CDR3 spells CATVSGNTIYF. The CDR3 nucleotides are TGTGCCACGGTCTCCGGAAACACCATATATTTT.

The CDR3 nucleotides are TGCGCCAGCAGCTCGGGGCAGGGGGATTACAATGAGCAGTTCTTC. This sequence encodes CASSSGQGDYNEQFF. This sequence joins TRBV5-1 and TRBJ2-1, with 7 bases identical to TRBD1. CDR3 length: 15 residues. Germline CDR1 reads SGHRS; CDR2 reads YFSETQ. The V segment lost 3 bases and the J segment 4 bases; nucleotides outside the gene matches: 7.

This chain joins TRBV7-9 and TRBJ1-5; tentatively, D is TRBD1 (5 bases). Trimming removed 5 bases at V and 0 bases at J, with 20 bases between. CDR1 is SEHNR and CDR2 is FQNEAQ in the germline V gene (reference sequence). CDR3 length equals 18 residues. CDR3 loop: CASSRGLAGDDSNQPQHF. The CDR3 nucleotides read TGTGCCAGCAGCCGAGGGTTGGCGGGGGACGATAGCAATCAGCCCCAGCATTTT.

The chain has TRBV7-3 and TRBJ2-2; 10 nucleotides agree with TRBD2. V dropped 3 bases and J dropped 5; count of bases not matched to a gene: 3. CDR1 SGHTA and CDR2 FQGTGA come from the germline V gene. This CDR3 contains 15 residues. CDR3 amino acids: CASSLSTSGTGELFF. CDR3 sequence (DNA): TGTGCCAGCAGCTTGTCGACTAGCGGGACCGGGGAGCTGTTTTTT.

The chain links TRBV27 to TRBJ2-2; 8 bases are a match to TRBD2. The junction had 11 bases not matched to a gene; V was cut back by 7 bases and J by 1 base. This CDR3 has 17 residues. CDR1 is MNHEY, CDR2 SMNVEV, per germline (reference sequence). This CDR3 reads CASTQGSGGLNTGELFF. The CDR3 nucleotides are TGTGCCAGCACCCAGGGCAGCGGGGGACTGAACACCGGGGAGCTGTTTTTT.